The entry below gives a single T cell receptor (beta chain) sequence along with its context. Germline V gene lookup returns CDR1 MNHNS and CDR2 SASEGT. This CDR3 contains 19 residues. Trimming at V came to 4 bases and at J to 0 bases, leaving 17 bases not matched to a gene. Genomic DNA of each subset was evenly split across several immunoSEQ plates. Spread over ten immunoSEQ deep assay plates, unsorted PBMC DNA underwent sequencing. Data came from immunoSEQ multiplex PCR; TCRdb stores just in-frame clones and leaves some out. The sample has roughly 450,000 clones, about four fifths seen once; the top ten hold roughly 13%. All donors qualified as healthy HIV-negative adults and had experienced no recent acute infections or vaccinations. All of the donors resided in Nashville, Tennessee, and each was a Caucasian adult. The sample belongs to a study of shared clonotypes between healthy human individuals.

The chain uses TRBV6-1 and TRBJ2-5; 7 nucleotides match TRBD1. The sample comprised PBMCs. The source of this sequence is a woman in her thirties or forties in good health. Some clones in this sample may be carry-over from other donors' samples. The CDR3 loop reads CASSGWVKLTGTYQETQYF. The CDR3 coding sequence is TGTGCCAGCAGTGGATGGGTTAAGCTGACAGGGACGTACCAAGAGACCCAGTACTTC.